What follows are 11 T cell receptor beta chains derived from one specimen sequenced in a study of blood T cell repertoires in COVID-19. Produced via immunoSEQ multiplex PCR; TCRdb's table is partial and in-frame only. The sample shows about 420,000 clones, roughly 89% of them seen only once. Input material: peripheral blood. These receptors were obtained from a man aged 18 to 30 with COVID-19, enrolled during active disease.

The chain couples TRBV5-4 to TRBJ1-1, with 9 bases identical to TRBD1. Unmatched junction bases numbered 9, after V lost 5 bases and J lost 10 bases. Germline V gene data show CDR1 as SGHNT and CDR2 as YYREEE (reference sequence). The CDR3 extends over 13 amino acids. DNA for the CDR3: TGTGCCAGCAGTCCACAGGGGGCGGGAGGAGCTTTCTTT. Translating it yields CASSPQGAGGAFF.

This chain joins TRBV4-1 and TRBJ2-7; TRBD2 matches at 8 bases. The CDR3 runs to 12 residues. Trimming at V came to 2 bases and at J to 6 bases, leaving 0 bases not matched to a gene. Per the germline V gene, CDR1 is MGHRA and CDR2 is YSYEKL. Written as DNA, the CDR3 is TGCGCCAGCAGCCAACTAGCGGGCGAGCAGTACTTC. It translates to CASSQLAGEQYF.

The V call is TRBV10-2, the J call TRBJ2-1; TRBD2 aligns across 9 bases. Unmatched junction bases numbered 5, after V lost 5 bases and J lost 3 bases. The length of the CDR3 is 15 residues. CDR1 is WSHSY, CDR2 SAAADI, per germline. In DNA, the CDR3 is TGCGCCAGCAGTAGGCGGGGGGGCTTCTACAATGAGCAGTTCTTC. Its protein is CASSRRGGFYNEQFF.

The chain joins TRBV4-1 to TRBJ2-2; D uncertain. Germline CDR1 is MGHRA and CDR2 is YSYEKL. This CDR3 contains 14 residues. The V and J ends lost 0 bases and 4 bases respectively, with 6 bases between them. CDR3 DNA sequence: TGCGCCAGCAGCCAAGACAGGCCCACCGGGGAGCTGTTTTTT. Protein sequence: CASSQDRPTGELFF.

The chain employs TRBV11-2 and TRBJ2-5; 10 bases match TRBD2. Germline CDR1 reads SGHAT; CDR2 reads FQNNGV. J gave up 7 bases and V 1 base, and 9 bases lay outside the gene matches. This CDR3 has 16 residues. In nucleotides, the CDR3 is TGTGCCAGCAGCTTAGGTAGCGGGGGGATTAAAGGGACCCAGTACTTC. This codes for CASSLGSGGIKGTQYF.

V and J are TRBV5-4 and TRBJ2-1; 11 bases line up with TRBD2. Germline V lookup: CDR1 SGHNT, CDR2 YYREEE (reference sequence). J gave up 8 bases and V 3 bases, and 10 bases lay outside the gene matches. This CDR3 is 16 amino acids long. CDR3 coding DNA: TGTGCCAGCAGCTCCAGACCTAGCGGGGGGCGGGATGAGCAGTTCTTC. Translation: CASSSRPSGGRDEQFF.

This chain links TRBV2 with TRBJ2-1; D is undetermined. Trimming removed 10 bases from V and 6 bases from J, with 10 bases in between. Germline assignment: CDR1 SNHLY and CDR2 FYNNEI. The CDR3 has 11 residues. CDR3 nucleotides: TGTGCCATAACTAAGACCAATGAGCAGTTCTTC. Its translation: CAITKTNEQFF.

The CDR3 loop reads CASSVLSGRDYNEQFF. CDR3 DNA sequence: TGTGCCAGCAGCGTACTTAGCGGGAGAGACTACAATGAGCAGTTCTTC. The rearrangement links TRBV9 to TRBJ2-1; the match to TRBD2 covers 9 bases. J lost 3 bases, V lost 1 base, and 5 bases had no gene match. Germline V gene data show CDR1 as SGDLS and CDR2 as YYNGEE. The CDR3 length is 16 residues.

This rearrangement joins TRBV28 to TRBJ2-7; possible D gene TRBD2, 5 bases. The germline V gene encodes CDR1 MDHEN and CDR2 SYDVKM. V was pared by 6 bases and J by 5 bases, with 20 bases between. The length of the CDR3 is 15 residues. The CDR3, as DNA: TGTGCCAGCAGACCTCACCGAAACCCGGGAAACGAGCAGTACTTC. It is translated as CASRPHRNPGNEQYF.

The chain is built from TRBV3-1 (or the pseudogene TRBV3-2) and TRBJ1-3; weak D call: TRBD1 (6 bases). CDR3 length: 13 amino acids. V lost 4 bases and J lost 2, with 6 bases in between. In germline, CDR1 is LGHDT, CDR2 YNNKEL (reference sequence). The CDR3 loop reads CASSRQAGNTIYF. CDR3 coding DNA: TGTGCCAGCAGCCGACAGGCTGGAAACACCATATATTTT.

The chain is built from TRBV5-8 and TRBJ2-2; D remains unclear. CDR3 length: 15 residues. Germline loops: CDR1 SGHTS, CDR2 YDEGEE. With 0 bases removed from V and 6 bases from J, the gap between germline ends came to 12 bases. CDR3 residues: CASSLGLSPPGELFF. The CDR3 bases are TGTGCCAGCAGCTTGGGTCTATCGCCCCCCGGGGAGCTGTTTTTT.